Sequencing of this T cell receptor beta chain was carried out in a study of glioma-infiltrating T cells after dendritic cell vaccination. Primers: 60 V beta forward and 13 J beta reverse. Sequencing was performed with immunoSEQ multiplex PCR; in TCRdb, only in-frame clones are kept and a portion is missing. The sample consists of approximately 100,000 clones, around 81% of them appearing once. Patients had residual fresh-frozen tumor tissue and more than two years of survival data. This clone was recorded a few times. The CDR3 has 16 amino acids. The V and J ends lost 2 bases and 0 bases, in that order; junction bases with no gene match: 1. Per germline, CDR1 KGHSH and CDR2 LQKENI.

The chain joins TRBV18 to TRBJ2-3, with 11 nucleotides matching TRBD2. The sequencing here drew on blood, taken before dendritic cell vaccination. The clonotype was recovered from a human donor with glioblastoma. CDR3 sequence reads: CASSPRTSGSTDTQYF. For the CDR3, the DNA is TGTGCCAGCTCACCAAGGACTAGCGGGAGCACAGATACGCAGTATTTT.